The entry below describes one TCR beta chain. Its antigen is currently unknown. The data are from a study of regulatory T cells in long-lasting Graves disease. General observations from the study: Persistent cases favored TRBV28, TRBJ1-2 and TRBJ2-5. Whereas roughly 1,000 public clonotypes were shared by new patients, persistent patients shared more, at some 2,500.

Trimming removed 8 bases from V and 0 bases from J, with 16 bases in between. This CDR3 spans 16 amino acids. The germline gives CDR1 MNHNS, CDR2 SASEGT. This sample's time point: persistent/refractory GD, antithyroid drugs over 5 years with positive TRAb. PBMC RNA served as the TCR library source. Collection of peripheral blood (roughly 9.7 milliliters) was done using EDTA tubes. Building of the TCR beta libraries involved iRepertoire HTBI primers and Arm-PCR of CDR3 regions. In the original workflow: Identification across samples found about 65 TRBV and approximately 15 TRBJ segments. TCRdb redid the calling of the multiplex PCR reads with MiXCR, one entry per CDR3 protein. The V and J calls were not made by the authors but by TCRdb's processing. The sample yields about 290,000 distinct CDR3 sequences, 20% to 25% seen once.

Specimen: peripheral blood mononuclear cells (PBMCs), collected when the disease was refractory, from a patient treated with antithyroid drugs. The receptor comes from a female donor with Graves disease. The chain is built from TRBV6-1 and TRBJ2-2; the D gene is possibly TRBD1 (6 bases). The CDR3 region has the DNA TGTGCCAGCTCAGGACAGTCCCCCCCGAACACCGGGGAGCTGTTTTTT. This sequence encodes CASSGQSPPNTGELFF.